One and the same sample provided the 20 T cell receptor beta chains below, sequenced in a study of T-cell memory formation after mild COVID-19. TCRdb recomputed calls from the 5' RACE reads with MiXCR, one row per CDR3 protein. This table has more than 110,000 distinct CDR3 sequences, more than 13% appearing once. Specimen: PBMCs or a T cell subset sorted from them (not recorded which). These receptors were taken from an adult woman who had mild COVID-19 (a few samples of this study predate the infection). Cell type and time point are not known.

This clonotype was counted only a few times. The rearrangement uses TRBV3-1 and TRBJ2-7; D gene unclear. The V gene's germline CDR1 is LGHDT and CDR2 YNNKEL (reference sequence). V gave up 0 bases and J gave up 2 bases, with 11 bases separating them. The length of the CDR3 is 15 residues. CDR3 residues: CASSQDWSGTYEQYF. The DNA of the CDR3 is TGTGCCAGCAGCCAAGATTGGTCAGGAACCTACGAGCAGTACTTC.

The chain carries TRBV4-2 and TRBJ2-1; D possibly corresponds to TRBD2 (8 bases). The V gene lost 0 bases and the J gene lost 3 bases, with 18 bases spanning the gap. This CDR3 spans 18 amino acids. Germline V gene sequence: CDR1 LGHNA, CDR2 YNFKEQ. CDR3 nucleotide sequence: TGTGCCAGCAGCCAAGATAGGGGGCAGCGGGGGATCTACAATGAGCAGTTCTTC. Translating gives CASSQDRGQRGIYNEQFF.

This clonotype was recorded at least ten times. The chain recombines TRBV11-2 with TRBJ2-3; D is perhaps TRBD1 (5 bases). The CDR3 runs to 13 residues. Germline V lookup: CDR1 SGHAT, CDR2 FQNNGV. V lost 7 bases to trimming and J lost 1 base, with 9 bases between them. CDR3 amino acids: CASIQGRTDTQYF. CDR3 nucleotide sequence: TGTGCCAGCATTCAGGGTCGCACAGATACGCAGTATTTT.

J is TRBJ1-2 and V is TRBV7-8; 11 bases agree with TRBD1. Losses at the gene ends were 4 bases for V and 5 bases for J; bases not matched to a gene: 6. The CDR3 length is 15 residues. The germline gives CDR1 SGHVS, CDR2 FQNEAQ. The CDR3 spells CASSSGTGGLYGYTF. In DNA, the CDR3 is TGTGCCAGCAGCTCCGGGACAGGGGGTTTATATGGCTACACCTTC.

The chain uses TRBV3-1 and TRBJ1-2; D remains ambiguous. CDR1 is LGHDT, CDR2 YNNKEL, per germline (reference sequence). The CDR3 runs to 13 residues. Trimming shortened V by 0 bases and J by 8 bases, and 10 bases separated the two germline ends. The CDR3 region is CASSQDRTGGYTF. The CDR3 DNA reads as TGTGCCAGCAGCCAAGACAGGACGGGGGGCTACACCTTC.

CDR3 protein: CASSYSRQGPMNTEAFF. CDR3 coding DNA: TGTGCCAGCAGTTACTCTCGGCAGGGGCCGATGAACACTGAAGCTTTCTTT. J is TRBJ1-1 and V is TRBV6-6, with a weak D call TRBD1 (6 bases). Trimming cost V 0 bases and J 0 bases, with 14 bases left between them. Per the germline V gene, CDR1 is MNHNY and CDR2 is SVGAGI (reference sequence). The CDR3 extends over 17 amino acids.

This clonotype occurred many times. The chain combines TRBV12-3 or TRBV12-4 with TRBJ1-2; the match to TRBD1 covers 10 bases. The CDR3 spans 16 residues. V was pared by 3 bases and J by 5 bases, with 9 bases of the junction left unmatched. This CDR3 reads CASSFEGTGDGYGYTF. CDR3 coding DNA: TGTGCCAGCAGTTTTGAGGGGACAGGGGATGGATATGGCTACACCTTC.

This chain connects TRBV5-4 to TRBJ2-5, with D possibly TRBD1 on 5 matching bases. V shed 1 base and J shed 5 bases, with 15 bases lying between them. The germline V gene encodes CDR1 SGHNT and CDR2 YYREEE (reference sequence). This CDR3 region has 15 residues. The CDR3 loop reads CASSLKGIAWETQYF. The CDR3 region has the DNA TGTGCCAGCAGCTTGAAGGGGATAGCCTGGGAGACCCAGTACTTC.

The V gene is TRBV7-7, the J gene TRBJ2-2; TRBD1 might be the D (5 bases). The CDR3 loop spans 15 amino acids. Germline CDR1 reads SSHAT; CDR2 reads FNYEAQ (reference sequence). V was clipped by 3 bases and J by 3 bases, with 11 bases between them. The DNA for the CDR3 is TGTGCCAGCAGCTTGTCCAGGGCCGACACCGGGGAGCTGTTTTTT. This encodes CASSLSRADTGELFF.

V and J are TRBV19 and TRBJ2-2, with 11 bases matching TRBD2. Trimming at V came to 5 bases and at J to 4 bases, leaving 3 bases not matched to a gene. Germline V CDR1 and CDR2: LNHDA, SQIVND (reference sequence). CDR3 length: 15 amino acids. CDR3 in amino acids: CASSLTSGGTGELFF. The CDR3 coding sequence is TGTGCCAGTAGTCTTACTAGCGGGGGCACCGGGGAGCTGTTTTTT.

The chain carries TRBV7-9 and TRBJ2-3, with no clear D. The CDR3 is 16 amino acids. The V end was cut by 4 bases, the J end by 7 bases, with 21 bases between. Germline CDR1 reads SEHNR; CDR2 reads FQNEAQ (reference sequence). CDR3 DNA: TGTGCCAGCAGCTCGTCGATGCCCGCCCAACATAATACGCAGTATTTT. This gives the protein CASSSSMPAQHNTQYF.

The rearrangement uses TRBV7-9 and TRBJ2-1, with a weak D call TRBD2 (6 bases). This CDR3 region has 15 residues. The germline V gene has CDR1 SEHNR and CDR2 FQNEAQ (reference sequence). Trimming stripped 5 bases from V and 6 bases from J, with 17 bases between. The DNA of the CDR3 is TGTGCCAGCAGCCATTCGCACGGGACTTTCAATGAGCAGTTCTTC. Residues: CASSHSHGTFNEQFF.

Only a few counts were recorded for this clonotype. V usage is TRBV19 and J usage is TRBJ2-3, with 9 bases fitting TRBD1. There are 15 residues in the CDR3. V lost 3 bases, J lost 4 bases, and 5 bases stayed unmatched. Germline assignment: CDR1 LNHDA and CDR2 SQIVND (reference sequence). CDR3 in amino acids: CASSIGDRVPDTQYF. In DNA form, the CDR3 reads TGTGCCAGTAGTATCGGGGACAGGGTTCCAGATACGCAGTATTTT.

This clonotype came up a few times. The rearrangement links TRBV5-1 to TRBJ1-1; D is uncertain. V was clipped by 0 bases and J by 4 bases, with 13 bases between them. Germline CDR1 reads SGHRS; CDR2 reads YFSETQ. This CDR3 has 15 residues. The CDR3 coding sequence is TGCGCCAGCAGCTTGGCCAACATGGACGGCACTGAAGCTTTCTTT. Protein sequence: CASSLANMDGTEAFF.

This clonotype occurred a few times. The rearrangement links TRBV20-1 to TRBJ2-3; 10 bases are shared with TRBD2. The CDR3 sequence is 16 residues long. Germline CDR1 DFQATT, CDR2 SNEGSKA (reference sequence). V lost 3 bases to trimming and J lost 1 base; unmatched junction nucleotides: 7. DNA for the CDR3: TGCAGTGCTAGTGGGCTAGCGGGAGAGGGCACAGATACGCAGTATTTT. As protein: CSASGLAGEGTDTQYF.

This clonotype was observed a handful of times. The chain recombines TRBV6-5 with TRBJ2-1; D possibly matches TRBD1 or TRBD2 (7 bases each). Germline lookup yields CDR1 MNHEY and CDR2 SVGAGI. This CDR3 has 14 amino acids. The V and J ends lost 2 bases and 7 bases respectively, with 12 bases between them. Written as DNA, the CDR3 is TGTGCCAGCAGTTACGGGCAGGGGGGGAATGAGCAGTTCTTC. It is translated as CASSYGQGGNEQFF.

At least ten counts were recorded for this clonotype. CDR3 nucleotides: TGTGCCAGCAGCGCGGGTAGCAGTCTGGTTGAGCAGTTCTTC. Its protein is CASSAGSSLVEQFF. The chain recombines TRBV5-6 with TRBJ2-1; possibly TRBD2 for D (5 bases). CDR1 and CDR2 (germline): SGHDT, YYEEEE. With 4 bases removed from V and 9 bases from J, the gap between germline ends came to 17 bases. The CDR3 consists of 14 residues.

The CDR3 sequence is CASSLYGGQGQNEQFF. CDR3 sequence (DNA): TGTGCCAGCAGCTTATATGGGGGACAGGGACAGAATGAGCAGTTCTTC. The rearrangement joins TRBV7-2 to TRBJ2-1, with 9 bases identical to TRBD1. After removal of 2 bases from V and 7 bases from J, the junction contained 9 bases not matched to a gene. Germline assignment: CDR1 SGHTA and CDR2 FQGNSA. The CDR3 has 16 amino acids.

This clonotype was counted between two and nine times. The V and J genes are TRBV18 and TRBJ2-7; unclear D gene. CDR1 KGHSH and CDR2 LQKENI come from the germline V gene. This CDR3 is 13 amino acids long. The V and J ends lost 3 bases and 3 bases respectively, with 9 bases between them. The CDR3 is CASSPPTSYEQYF. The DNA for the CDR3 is TGTGCCAGCTCACCCCCCACGAGCTACGAGCAGTACTTC.

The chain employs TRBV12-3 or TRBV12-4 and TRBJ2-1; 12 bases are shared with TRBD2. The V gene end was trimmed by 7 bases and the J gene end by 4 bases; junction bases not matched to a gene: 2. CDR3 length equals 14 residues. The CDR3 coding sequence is TGTGCCAGCACAACTAGCGGGGGGTACAATGAGCAGTTCTTC. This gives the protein CASTTSGGYNEQFF.